This T cell receptor (beta chain) stems from a study of blood T cell repertoires in COVID-19. Study information: From T cells, B-cell-depleted T cells, or PBMCs came the material, which was cDNA or gDNA.

Per the study methods: Reference gene primers were amplified, and this amplification served to estimate nucleated cell counts. Measured with immunoSEQ multiplex PCR; TCRdb has only the in-frame clones, and not every one. The DNA was the basis for D and trimming; V, J and clone size are from that table. Found here are about 200,000 clones, approximately 87% of them singletons; the top ten hold 2.2%. In this sample, this clone turned up once. With 5 bases clipped from V and 1 base from J, the junction kept 19 bases outside the gene matches. The CDR3 is 21 residues long. The germline V gene has CDR1 MNHEY and CDR2 SVGEGT.

This receptor was taken from a woman aged 45-59 years with acute or convalescent COVID-19. This sequence joins TRBV6-2 or TRBV6-3 and TRBJ2-3; 12 nucleotides agree with TRBD1. The sequencing input was peripheral blood. The CDR3 protein is CASSSARTRDRGRFGTDTQYF. The CDR3 DNA sequence: TGTGCCAGCAGTAGTGCCCGGACCCGGGACAGGGGGCGATTTGGCACAGATACGCAGTATTTT.